This TCR beta chain emerged from a study of OX40 agonist ivuxolimab in advanced cancers. Trimming took 3 bases from V and 1 from J, leaving 10 bases between them. This CDR3 spans 16 amino acids. Germline CDR1 and CDR2: LNHDA and SQIVND (reference sequence). Comments on this clone: Its antigen is as yet unknown.

Here immunoSEQ multiplex PCR was the method, and the copy in TCRdb shows in-frame clones only, minus some. This table holds 30,000 to 35,000 clones, 79% found once. Notes on the study in general: Among some nonresponders, normalized T-cell clonal expansion was also low. Partial responders at 0.1-3.0 mg/kg showed near-lowest clonal expansion.

Sequenced material: CD4+ or CD8+ T cells sorted from blood, taken in a trial of the OX40 agonist ivuxolimab. This clonotype was sampled from an adult with an advanced solid tumor such as melanoma, head and neck, liver or kidney cancer. This rearrangement joins TRBV19 to TRBJ1-6; D ambiguous. As DNA, the CDR3 is TGTGCCAGTAGTATCGCCCGGGCGTCCTATAATTCACCCCTCCACTTT. Protein: CASSIARASYNSPLHF.